This entry is about one T cell receptor beta chain. The antigen is not known. The sample is drawn from a study of shared clonotypes between healthy human individuals. There were no recent acute infections or vaccinations among the donors, who were healthy HIV-negative adults. V was shortened by 0 bases and J by 5 bases, with 16 bases between the two germline ends. CDR1 and CDR2 from the germline V gene are LGHNA and YSLEER. The CDR3 contains 16 residues. Measured with immunoSEQ multiplex PCR; TCRdb has only the in-frame clones, and not every one. The table includes over 2 million clones, approximately 95% detected once. Study-level points and caveats: Some naive CD4 clonotypes, about 5%, turned up in common across four donors. Measured sharing among donors was expected to vary with sequencing depth.

The V and J genes are TRBV4-3 and TRBJ1-1, with a tentative D call TRBD1 (6 bases). The specimen was naive CD4+ T cells sorted from blood. Documented subset: CD45RA+ positively selected. The origin of this receptor is a man aged 18 to 30 in good health. CDR3 amino acids: CASSQDNGGRETEAFF. CDR3 DNA sequence: TGCGCCAGCAGCCAAGATAACGGGGGGCGGGAGACTGAAGCTTTCTTT.